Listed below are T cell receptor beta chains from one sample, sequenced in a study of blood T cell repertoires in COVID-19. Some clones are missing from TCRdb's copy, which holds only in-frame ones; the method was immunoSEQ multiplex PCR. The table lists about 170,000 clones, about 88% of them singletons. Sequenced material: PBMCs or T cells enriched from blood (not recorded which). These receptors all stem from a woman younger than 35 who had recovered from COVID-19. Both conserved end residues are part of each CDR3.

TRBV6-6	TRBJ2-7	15	CASSQEAGGPYEQYF
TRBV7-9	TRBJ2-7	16	CASSPQSDRPSYEQYF
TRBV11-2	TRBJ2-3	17	CASSLDIPAGGTDTQYF
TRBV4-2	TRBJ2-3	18	CASSQDAAAGGLADTQYF
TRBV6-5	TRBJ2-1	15	CASGRTQSSYNEQFF
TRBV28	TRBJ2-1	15	CATDRQGEAYNEQFF
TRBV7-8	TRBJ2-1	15	CASSLRTSMGNEQFF
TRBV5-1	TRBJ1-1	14	CASSLEGTGPEAFF
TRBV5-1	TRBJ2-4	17	CASSPMTSLLAKNIQYF
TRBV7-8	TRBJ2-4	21	CASSLARLRDRGELAKNIQYF
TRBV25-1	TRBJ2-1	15	CASSLLDRDDNEQFF
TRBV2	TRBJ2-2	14	CASARDRGTGELFF
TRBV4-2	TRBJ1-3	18	CASSQDTPDQGSGNTIYF
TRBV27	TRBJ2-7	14	CASKPHSGNNEQYF
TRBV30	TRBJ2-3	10	CVTDTDTQYF
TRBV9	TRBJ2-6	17	CASSVAGRSSGANVLTF
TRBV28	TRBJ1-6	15	CASSLSGEYNSPLHF
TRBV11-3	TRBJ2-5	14	CASSPGQSQETQYF
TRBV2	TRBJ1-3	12	CARRGSGNTIYF
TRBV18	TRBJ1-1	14	CASSPGQGNTEAFF
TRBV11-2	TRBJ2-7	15	CASSPGGRSSYEQYF
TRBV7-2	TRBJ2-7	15	CASSHPTVPYPEQYF
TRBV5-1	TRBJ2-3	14	CASSLDRVEGTQYF
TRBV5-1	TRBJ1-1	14	CASSLGQVNAEAFF
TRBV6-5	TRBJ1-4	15	CASSPRDRINEKLFF
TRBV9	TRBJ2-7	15	CASSVDAGLDYEQYF
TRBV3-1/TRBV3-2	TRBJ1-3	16	CASSRTALVSGNTIYF